Shown below are 9 T cell receptor beta chains from a single sample sequenced in a study of molecular identifiers for immune sequencing clone quantification (dated by TCRdb to the late 2010s). Receptor amplification or capture employed PCR. Instrument used: Illumina HiSeq 4000. TCRdb handled the public reads itself, with Q25 trimming in fastp and clone calling in MiXCR, and kept productive beta chains. Here each entry gathers all rows of one CDR3 protein and keeps the most common genes and DNA. This sample holds over 600,000 distinct CDR3 sequences; just under 20% were observed only once. Together, the top ten hold roughly 0.83% of the sample. Sequencing was done on a sample of naive CD8+ T cells from blood, with Jurkat cell RNA spiked in. The cell subset or site label of this sample denotes: FACS-sorted CD8+CD4-CCR7+CD45RA+ naive T cells. Source of these receptors: a human donor in good health. Some libraries in this study had Jurkat cell RNA spiked in.

Many counts were recorded for this clonotype. This chain connects TRBV11-2 to TRBJ2-1, with a tentative D call TRBD2 (5 bases). The CDR3 is made up of 13 amino acids. Trimming left V 5 bases short and J 5 bases short, with 10 bases between. Germline loops: CDR1 SGHAT, CDR2 FQNNGV. CDR3 sequence reads: CASSGTRDNEQFF. As DNA, the CDR3 is TGTGCCAGCAGCGGAACTAGGGACAATGAGCAGTTCTTC.

In its sample, this clonotype was seen many times. V and J are TRBV6-6 and TRBJ2-5; maybe TRBD1 (5 bases). CDR3 length: 15 amino acids. V was cut by 2 bases and J by 4 bases, with 14 bases left in between. Germline V gene sequence: CDR1 MNHNY, CDR2 SVGAGI (reference sequence). In DNA, the CDR3 is TGTGCCAGCAGTTACGAATCAGGGAAATCAGAGACCCAGTACTTC. Translating gives CASSYESGKSETQYF.

About this clonotype itself: It may be a read error: a sequence one base away is much more abundant. This rearrangement joins TRBV6-5 to TRBJ2-3; D is unclear. The CDR3 length is 15 residues. The germline V gene encodes CDR1 MNHEY and CDR2 SVGAGI. The CDR3 nucleotides read TGTGCCGGCAGTTACTCGGTAGGGTATCCAGATACGCAGTATTTT. Protein sequence: CAGSYSVGYPDTQYF.

Points on this clonotype: A read error is possible here, since a much larger clone lies one base away. This chain connects TRBV29-1 to TRBJ2-7; D tentatively fits TRBD1 or TRBD2 (5 bases each). CDR1 is SQVTM, CDR2 ANQGSEA, per germline. This CDR3 region has 13 residues. Written as DNA, the CDR3 is TGCAGCGTTGGGGGCAGCGGAACCTACGAGCGGTACTTC. This codes for CSVGGSGTYERYF.

This sequence joins TRBV7-8 and TRBJ2-3; 7 bases are shared with TRBD1. Germline trimming cut 4 bases from V and 5 bases from J; bases unmatched to any gene: 9. Germline V CDR1 and CDR2: SGHVS, FQNEAQ. CDR3 length: 15 residues. CDR3 loop: CASSYTGTEGDTQYF. In DNA form, the CDR3 reads TGTGCCAGCAGCTATACCGGGACAGAAGGAGATACGCAGTATTTT. The whole variable domain, remainder taken from reference TRBV7-8 and TRBJ2-3, is GAGVSQSPRYKVAKRGQDVALRCDPISGHVSLFWYQQALGQGPEFLTYFQNEAQLDKSGLPSDRFFAERPEGSVSTLKIQRTQQEDSAVYLCASSYTGTEGDTQYFGPGTRLTVL.

This clonotype was picked up many times. This chain joins TRBV7-8 and TRBJ1-6; no definite D call. This CDR3 has 14 amino acids. Trimming pared 6 bases from V and 5 bases from J, leaving 11 bases between. The germline V gene has CDR1 SGHVS and CDR2 FQNEAQ. CDR3 coding DNA: TGTGCCAGCAGGTTCACCATCGATAATTCACCCCTCCACTTT. It specifies CASRFTIDNSPLHF.

Worth noting for this clonotype: Since a much larger clone is just one base distant, this may be a read error. The chain uses TRBV30 and TRBJ2-1, with 10 bases aligning to TRBD1. This CDR3 is 11 amino acids long. Per germline, CDR1 GTSNPN and CDR2 SVGIG (reference sequence). CDR3 region: CAWSEGQGKVF. DNA of the CDR3: TGTGCCTGGAGTGAGGGACAGGGGAAGGTCTTC. The full variable domain, in which reference TRBV30 and TRBJ2-1 provide the parts outside the CDR3, is SQTIHQWPATLVQPVGSPLSLECTVEGTSNPNLYWYRQAAGRGLQLLFYSVGIGQISSEVPQNLSASRPQDRQFILSSKKLLLSDSGFYLCAWSEGQGKVFGPGTRLTVL.

Ten or more counts support this clonotype. The V call is TRBV12-3 or TRBV12-4, the J call TRBJ2-7; 13 nucleotides align to TRBD2. V lost 6 bases to trimming and J lost 1 base; unmatched junction nucleotides: 9. The CDR3 is 17 amino acids. CDR3 residues: CASSQLAGGPGSYEQYF. The CDR3 nucleotides read TGTGCCAGCAGCCAACTAGCGGGAGGGCCGGGATCCTACGAGCAGTACTTC.

This clonotype was recorded many times. The gene calls are TRBV24-1 and TRBJ2-4; D not certain. Trimming cost V 0 bases and J 2 bases, with 7 bases left between them. Germline CDR1 KGHDR, CDR2 SFDVKD. CDR3 size: 15 residues. CDR3 in DNA: TGTGCCACCAGTGATTTGGGTAATACCAAAAACATTCAGTACTTC. Residues: CATSDLGNTKNIQYF.